This T cell receptor beta chain came from a study of molecular identifiers for immune sequencing clone quantification. The length of the CDR3 is 18 residues. Germline assignment: CDR1 GTSNPN and CDR2 SVGIG (reference sequence). J lost 0 bases, V lost 2 bases, and 11 bases had no gene match. TCRdb re-analysed the PCR reads in MiXCR, keeping a single row per CDR3 protein. The sample has about 97,000 distinct CDR3 sequences; approximately 25% are singletons. Sequenced material: naive CD8+ T cells from blood, with Jurkat cell RNA spiked in. Subset reported: FACS-sorted CD8+CD4-CCR7+CD45RA+ naive T cells. The J gene is TRBJ2-7, the V gene TRBV30; 12 bases match TRBD2. The origin of this receptor is a human donor in good health. Some libraries in this study had Jurkat cell RNA spiked in. The CDR3 reads CAWSLTGTSGWGSYEQYF. The CDR3 DNA sequence: TGTGCCTGGAGTCTTACCGGGACTAGCGGGTGGGGCTCCTACGAGCAGTACTTC.